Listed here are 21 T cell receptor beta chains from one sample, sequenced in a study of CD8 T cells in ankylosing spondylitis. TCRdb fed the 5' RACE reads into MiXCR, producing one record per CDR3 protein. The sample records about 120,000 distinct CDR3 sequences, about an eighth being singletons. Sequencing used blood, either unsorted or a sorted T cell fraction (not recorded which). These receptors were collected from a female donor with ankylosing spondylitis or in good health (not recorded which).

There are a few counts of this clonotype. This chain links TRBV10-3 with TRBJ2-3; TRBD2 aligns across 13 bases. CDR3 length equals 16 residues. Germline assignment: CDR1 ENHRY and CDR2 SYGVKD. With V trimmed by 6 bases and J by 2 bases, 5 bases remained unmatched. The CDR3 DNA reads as TGTGCCATCAGACCGGGACTAGCGGGAAACACAGATACGCAGTATTTT. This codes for CAIRPGLAGNTDTQYF.

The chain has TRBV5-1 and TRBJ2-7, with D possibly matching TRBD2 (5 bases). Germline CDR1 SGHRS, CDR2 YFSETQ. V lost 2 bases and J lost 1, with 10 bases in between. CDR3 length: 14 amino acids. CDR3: CASSFLSGSYEQYF. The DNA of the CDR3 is TGCGCCAGCAGCTTTCTCTCGGGGTCCTACGAGCAGTACTTC.

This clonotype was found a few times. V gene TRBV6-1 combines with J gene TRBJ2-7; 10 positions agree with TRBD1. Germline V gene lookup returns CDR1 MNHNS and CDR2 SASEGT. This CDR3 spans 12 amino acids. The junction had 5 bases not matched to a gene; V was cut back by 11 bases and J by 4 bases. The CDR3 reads CAGGQGNYEQYF. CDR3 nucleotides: TGTGCCGGGGGACAGGGGAATTACGAGCAGTACTTC.

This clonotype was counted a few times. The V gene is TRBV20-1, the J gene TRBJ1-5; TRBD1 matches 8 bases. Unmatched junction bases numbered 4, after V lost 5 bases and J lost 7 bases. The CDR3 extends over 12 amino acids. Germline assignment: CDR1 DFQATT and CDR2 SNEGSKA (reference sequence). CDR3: CSAQTGEQPQHF. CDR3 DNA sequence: TGCAGTGCTCAGACAGGGGAACAGCCCCAGCATTTT.

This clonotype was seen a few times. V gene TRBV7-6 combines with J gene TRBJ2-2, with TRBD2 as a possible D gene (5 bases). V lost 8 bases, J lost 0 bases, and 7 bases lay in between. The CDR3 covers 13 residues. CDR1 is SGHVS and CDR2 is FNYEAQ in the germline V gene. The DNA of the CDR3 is TGTGCCAGCCAGAGGGCGAACACCGGGGAGCTGTTTTTT. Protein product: CASQRANTGELFF. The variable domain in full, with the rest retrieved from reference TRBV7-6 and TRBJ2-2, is GAGVSQSPRYKVTKRGQDVALRCDPISGHVSLYWYRQALGQGPEFLTYFNYEAQQDKSGLPNDRFSAERPEGSISTLTIQRTEQRDSAMYRCASQRANTGELFFGEGSRLTVL.

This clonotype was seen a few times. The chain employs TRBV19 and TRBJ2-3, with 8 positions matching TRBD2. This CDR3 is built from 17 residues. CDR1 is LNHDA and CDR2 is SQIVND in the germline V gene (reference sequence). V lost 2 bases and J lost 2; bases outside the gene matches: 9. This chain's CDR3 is CASSILWREVPTDTQYF. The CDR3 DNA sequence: TGTGCCAGTAGTATATTATGGCGGGAGGTACCCACAGATACGCAGTATTTT.

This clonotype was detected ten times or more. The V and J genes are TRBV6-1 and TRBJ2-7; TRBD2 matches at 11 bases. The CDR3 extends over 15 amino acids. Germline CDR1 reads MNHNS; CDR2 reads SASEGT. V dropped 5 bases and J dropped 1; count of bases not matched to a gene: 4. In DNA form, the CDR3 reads TGTGCCAGCAGTCGGGGGACTAGCGGATCCTACGAGCAGTACTTC. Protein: CASSRGTSGSYEQYF.

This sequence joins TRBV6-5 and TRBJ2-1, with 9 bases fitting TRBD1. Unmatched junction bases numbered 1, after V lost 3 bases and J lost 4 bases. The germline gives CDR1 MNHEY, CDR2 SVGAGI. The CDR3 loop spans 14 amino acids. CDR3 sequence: CASSYGTGYNEQFF. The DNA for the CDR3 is TGTGCCAGCAGTTATGGGACAGGGTACAATGAGCAGTTCTTC.

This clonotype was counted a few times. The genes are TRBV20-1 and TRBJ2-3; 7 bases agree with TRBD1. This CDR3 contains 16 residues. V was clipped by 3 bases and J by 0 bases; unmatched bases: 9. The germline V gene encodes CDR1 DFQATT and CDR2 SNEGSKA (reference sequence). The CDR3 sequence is CSARRKQGYSTDTQYF. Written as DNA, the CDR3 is TGCAGTGCTAGGCGAAAACAGGGGTATAGCACAGATACGCAGTATTTT.

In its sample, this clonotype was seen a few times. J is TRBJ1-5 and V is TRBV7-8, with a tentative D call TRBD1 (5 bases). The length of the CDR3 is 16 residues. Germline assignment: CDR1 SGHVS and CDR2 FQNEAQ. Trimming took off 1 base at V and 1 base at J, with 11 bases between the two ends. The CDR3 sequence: CASSLEVRTSNQPQHF. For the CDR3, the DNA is TGTGCCAGCAGCTTAGAGGTCCGGACAAGCAATCAGCCCCAGCATTTT.

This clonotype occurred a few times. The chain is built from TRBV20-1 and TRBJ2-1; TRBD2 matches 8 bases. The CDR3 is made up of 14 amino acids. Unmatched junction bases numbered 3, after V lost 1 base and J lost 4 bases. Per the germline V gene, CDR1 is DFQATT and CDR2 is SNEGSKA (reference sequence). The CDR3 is CSARGGGTYNEQFF. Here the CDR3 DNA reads TGCAGTGCTAGAGGCGGGGGGACATACAATGAGCAGTTCTTC.

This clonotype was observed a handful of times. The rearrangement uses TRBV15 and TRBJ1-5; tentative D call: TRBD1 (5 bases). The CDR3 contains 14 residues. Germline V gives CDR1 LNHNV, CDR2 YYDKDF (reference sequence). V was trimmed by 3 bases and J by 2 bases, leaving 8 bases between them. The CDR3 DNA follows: TGTGCCACCAGCAGCCGGGACGGCAATCAGCCCCAGCATTTT. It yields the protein CATSSRDGNQPQHF. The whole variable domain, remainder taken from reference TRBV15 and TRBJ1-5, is DAMVIQNPRYQVTQFGKPVTLSCSQTLNHNVMYWYQQKSSQAPKLLFHYYDKDFNNEADTPDNFQSRRPNTSFCFLDIRSPGLGDTAMYLCATSSRDGNQPQHFGDGTRLSIL.

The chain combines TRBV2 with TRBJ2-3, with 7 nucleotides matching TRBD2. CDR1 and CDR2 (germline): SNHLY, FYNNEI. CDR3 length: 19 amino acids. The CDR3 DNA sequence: TGTACCTTCTGTCAAAGACCCTTACTAGCGAGATCTAGCACAGATACGCAGTATTTT. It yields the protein CTFCQRPLLARSSTDTQYF.

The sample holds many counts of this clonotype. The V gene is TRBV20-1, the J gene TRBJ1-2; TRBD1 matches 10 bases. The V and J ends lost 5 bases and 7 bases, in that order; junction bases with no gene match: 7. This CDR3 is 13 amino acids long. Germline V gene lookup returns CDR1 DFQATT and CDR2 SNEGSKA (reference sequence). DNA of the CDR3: TGCAGTGCTCGAAGGACAGGGGGGTTTGGCTACACCTTC. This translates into CSARRTGGFGYTF.

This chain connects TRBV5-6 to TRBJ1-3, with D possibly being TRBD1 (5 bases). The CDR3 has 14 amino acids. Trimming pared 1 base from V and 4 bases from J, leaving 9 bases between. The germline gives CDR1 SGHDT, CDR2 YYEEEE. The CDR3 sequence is CASSLQGPGNTIYF. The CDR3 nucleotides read TGTGCCAGCAGCTTGCAGGGTCCAGGAAACACCATATATTTT. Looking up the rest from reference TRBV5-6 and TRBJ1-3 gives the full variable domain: DAGVTQSPTHLIKTRGQQVTLRCSPKSGHDTVSWYQQALGQGPQFIFQYYEEEERQRGNFPDRFSGHQFPNYSSELNVNALLLGDSALYLCASSLQGPGNTIYFGEGSWLTVV.

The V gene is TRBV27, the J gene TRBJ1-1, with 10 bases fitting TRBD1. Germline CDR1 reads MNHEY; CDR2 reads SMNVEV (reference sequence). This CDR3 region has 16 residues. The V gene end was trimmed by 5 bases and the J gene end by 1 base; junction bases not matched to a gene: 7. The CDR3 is CASSRDRGRGNTEAFF. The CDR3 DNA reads TGTGCCAGCAGTCGAGACAGGGGGCGCGGGAACACTGAAGCTTTCTTT.

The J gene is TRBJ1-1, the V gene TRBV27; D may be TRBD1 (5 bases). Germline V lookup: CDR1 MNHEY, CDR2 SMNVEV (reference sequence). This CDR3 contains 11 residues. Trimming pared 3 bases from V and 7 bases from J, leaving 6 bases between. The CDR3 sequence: CASSFGGEAFF. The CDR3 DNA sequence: TGTGCCAGCAGTTTCGGGGGTGAAGCTTTCTTT.

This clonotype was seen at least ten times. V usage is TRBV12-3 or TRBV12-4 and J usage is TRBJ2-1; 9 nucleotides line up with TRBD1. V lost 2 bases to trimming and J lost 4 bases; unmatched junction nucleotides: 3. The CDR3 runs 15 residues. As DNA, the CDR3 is TGTGCCAGCAGTTTAAGACAGGGGGAATACAATGAGCAGTTCTTC. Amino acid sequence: CASSLRQGEYNEQFF.

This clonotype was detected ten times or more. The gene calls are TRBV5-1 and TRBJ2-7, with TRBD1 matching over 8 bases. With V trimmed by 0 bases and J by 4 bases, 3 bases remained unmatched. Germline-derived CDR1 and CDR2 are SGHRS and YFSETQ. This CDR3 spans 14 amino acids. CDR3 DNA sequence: TGCGCCAGCAGCTTGGGGACAGGGCAATACGAGCAGTACTTC. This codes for CASSLGTGQYEQYF. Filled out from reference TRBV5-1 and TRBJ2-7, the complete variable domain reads KAGVTQTPRYLIKTRGQQVTLSCSPISGHRSVSWYQQTPGQGLQFLFEYFSETQRNKGNFPGRFSGRQFSNSRSEMNVSTLELGDSALYLCASSLGTGQYEQYFGPGTRLTVT.

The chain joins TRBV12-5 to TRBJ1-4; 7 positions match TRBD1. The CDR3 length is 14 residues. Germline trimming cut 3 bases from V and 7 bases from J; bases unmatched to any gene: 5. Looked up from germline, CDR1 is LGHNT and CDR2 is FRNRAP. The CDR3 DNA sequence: TGTGCTAGTGGTTTCCCGGCAGGGGGTGAAAAACTGTTTTTT. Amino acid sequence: CASGFPAGGEKLFF.

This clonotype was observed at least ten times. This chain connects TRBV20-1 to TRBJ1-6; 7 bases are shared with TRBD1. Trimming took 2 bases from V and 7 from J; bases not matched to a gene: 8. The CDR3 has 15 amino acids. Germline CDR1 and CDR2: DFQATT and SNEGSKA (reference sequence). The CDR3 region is CSARLLQGGNSPLHF. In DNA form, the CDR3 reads TGCAGTGCTAGACTACTTCAAGGGGGCAATTCACCCCTCCACTTT.